The T cell receptor (beta chain) under discussion was sequenced for a study of shared clonotypes between healthy human individuals. Naive CD8 cells were CD45RO-negative, positively selected for CCR7, excluding terminally differentiated effector memory CD45RA+ cells. The V end lost 3 bases, the J end lost 1 base, and 13 bases lay between the germline ends. The germline CDR1 and CDR2 sequences are MNHEY and SMNVEV (reference sequence). The CDR3 length is 15 residues. Worth noting for this clone: What it binds is unknown.

The study's findings and limits: Blood was the sole source, and tissue repertoires probably differ. Clonotypes shared by all four donors outscored non-shared clonotypes in generation probability.

Replicate sorted-subset PCRs were loaded with 150 to 200 ng DNA, roughly 33,000 T cell genomes. Libraries were prepared by immunoSEQ multiplex PCR; TCRdb keeps only in-frame clonotypes and omits some of them. The sample shows roughly 2,000,000 clones, about 94% of them seen only once. This TCR was sampled from a man between 18 and 35 years old in good health. Input material: naive CD8+ T cells sorted from blood. J is TRBJ2-7 and V is TRBV27, with D unclear. The CDR3 nucleotides read TGTGCCAGCAGTTTCTACCTAGGGTCGTCCTACGAGCAGTACTTC. Translation gives CASSFYLGSSYEQYF.